The present T cell receptor beta chain was sequenced within a study of T cells in Graves' hyperthyroidism and ophthalmopathy. The wider study: Initial diagnosis, before any treatment, was when peripheral blood was collected.

Lactation, pregnancy, other autoimmune disease or uncontrolled infection excluded patients. On the basis of clinical symptoms, serum thyroxine and TRAb, thyroid ultrasound and orbital computed tomography, diagnoses were made. Template material for amplifying TCR beta CDR3 regions consisted of RNA transcripts. Initially, a first-round RT-PCR of the TCR CDR3 employed the HTBI primer set. One entry per CDR3 protein, called by TCRdb with MiXCR from the multiplex PCR reads. The sample has fewer than 800,000 distinct CDR3 sequences, 16% seen once. The V gene's germline CDR1 is SGHNT and CDR2 YYREEE (reference sequence). Trimming shortened V by 3 bases and J by 5 bases, and 11 bases separated the two germline ends. The CDR3 totals 13 residues.

This TCR was sampled from a young man with Graves' hyperthyroidism. Sequencing was done on a sample of blood. The chain combines TRBV5-4 with TRBJ2-5; tentative D call: TRBD1 (5 bases). CDR3 sequence: CASSSDIGETQYF. For the CDR3, the DNA is TGTGCCAGCAGCTCGGACATTGGGGAGACCCAGTACTTC.